This T cell receptor beta chain is from a study of technical replicates of blood from a few donors. The data were produced by immunoSEQ multiplex PCR, yet TCRdb's version contains in-frame clones alone and is incomplete. The sample has about 100,000 clones, 85% to 95% seen once. A single count supports this clone. This CDR3 contains 15 residues. V was clipped by 4 bases and J by 5 bases; unmatched bases: 1. Per the germline V gene, CDR1 is MNHEY and CDR2 is SMNVEV (reference sequence). The chain carries TRBV27 and TRBJ2-2; 13 bases map to TRBD2. The origin of this receptor is a human donor in good health. The sample consisted of T cells isolated from PBMCs. CDR3 in DNA: TGTGCCAGCAGTTGGGGACTAGCGGGAACCGGGGAGCTGTTTTTT. Protein product: CASSWGLAGTGELFF.